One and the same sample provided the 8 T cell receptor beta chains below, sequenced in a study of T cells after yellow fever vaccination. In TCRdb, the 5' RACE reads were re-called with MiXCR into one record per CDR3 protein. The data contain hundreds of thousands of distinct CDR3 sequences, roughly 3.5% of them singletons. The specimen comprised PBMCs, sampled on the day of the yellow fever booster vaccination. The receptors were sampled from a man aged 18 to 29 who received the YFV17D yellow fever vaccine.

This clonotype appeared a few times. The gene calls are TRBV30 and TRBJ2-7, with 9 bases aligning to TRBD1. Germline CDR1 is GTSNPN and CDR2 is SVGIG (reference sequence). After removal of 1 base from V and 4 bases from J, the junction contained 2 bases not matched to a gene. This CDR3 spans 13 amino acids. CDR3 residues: CAWSAGTGYEQYF. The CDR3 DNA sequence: TGTGCCTGGAGTGCCGGGACAGGGTACGAGCAGTACTTC.

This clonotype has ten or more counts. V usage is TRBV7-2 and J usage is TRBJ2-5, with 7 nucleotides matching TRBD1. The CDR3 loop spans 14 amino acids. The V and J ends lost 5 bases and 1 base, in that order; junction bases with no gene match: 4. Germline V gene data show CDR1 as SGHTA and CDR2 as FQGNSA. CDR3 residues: CASSPQGSQETQYF. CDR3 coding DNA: TGTGCCAGCAGCCCACAGGGGTCCCAAGAGACCCAGTACTTC.

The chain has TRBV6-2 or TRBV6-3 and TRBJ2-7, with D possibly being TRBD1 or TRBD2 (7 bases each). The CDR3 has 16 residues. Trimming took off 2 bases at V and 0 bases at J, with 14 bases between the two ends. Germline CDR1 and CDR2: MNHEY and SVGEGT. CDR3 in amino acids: CASSYLPGGASYEQYF. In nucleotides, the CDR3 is TGTGCCAGCAGTTACCTTCCAGGGGGGGCCTCCTACGAGCAGTACTTC.

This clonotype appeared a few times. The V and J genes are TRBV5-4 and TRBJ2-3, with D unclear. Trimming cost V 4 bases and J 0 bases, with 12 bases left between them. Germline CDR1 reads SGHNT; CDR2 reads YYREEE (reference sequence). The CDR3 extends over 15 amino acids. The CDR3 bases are TGTGCCAGCAGCGGGTGGCAGCAAAGCACAGATACGCAGTATTTT. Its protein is CASSGWQQSTDTQYF.

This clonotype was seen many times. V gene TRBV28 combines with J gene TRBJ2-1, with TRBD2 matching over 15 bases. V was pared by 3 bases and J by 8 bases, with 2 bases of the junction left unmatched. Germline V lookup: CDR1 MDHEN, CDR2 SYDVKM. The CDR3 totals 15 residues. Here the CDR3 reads CASSFRTSGGDEQFF. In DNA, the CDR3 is TGTGCCAGCAGTTTTAGGACTAGCGGGGGGGATGAGCAGTTCTTC.

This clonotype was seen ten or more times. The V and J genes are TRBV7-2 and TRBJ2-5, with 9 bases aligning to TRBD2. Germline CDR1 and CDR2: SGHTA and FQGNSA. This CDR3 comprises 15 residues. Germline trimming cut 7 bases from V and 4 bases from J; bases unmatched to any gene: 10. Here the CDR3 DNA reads TGTGCCAGCATCCGAGGCCGCGGGGGGGGAGAGACCCAGTACTTC. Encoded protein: CASIRGRGGGETQYF.

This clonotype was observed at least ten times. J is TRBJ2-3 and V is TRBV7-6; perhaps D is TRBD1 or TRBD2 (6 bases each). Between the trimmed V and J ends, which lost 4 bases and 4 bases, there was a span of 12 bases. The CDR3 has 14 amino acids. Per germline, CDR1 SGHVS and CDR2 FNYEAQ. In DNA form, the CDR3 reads TGTGCCAGCAGCTGGGAGGACAGTTCAGATACGCAGTATTTT. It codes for CASSWEDSSDTQYF.

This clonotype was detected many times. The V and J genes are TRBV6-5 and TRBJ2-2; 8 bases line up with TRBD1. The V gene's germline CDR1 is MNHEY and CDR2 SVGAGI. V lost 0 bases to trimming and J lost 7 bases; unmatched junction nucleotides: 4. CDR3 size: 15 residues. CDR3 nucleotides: TGTGCCAGCAGTTACTCCCAGGGGGCCCACGGGGAGCTGTTTTTT. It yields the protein CASSYSQGAHGELFF.